These T cell receptor beta chains were read from a single sample in a study of blood T cell repertoires in COVID-19. The repertoire was sequenced with immunoSEQ multiplex PCR; TCRdb's copy has only in-frame clones and lacks some. This repertoire shows 200,000 to 250,000 clones, around 82% found once; its top ten account for about 13%. The sequencing input was peripheral blood. Receptor source: a human donor in a cohort sampled during active COVID-19. Each CDR3 is given with its conserved first and last residue. The order of the fields is CDR3 length, D gene, clone size, J gene, V gene, CDR3 protein, CDR3 DNA. D genes are given only for firm matches. Size tells how often a clone was seen (once, few, many) or the class of an expanded clone, and some rows leave it out.

CDR3 length: 13; D gene: TRBD2; clone size: once; J gene: TRBJ2-2; V gene: TRBV28; CDR3 protein: CASSLAGVSSVFF; CDR3 DNA: TGTGCCAGCAGTTTAGCGGGAGTGTCCTCGGTGTTTTTT
CDR3 length: 14; D gene: NA; clone size: NA; J gene: TRBJ2-4; V gene: TRBV19; CDR3 protein: CASRGGEGQDIQYF; CDR3 DNA: TGTGCCAGTAGAGGGGGAGAGGGTCAGGACATTCAGTACTTC
CDR3 length: 15; D gene: TRBD2; clone size: NA; J gene: TRBJ2-3; V gene: TRBV2; CDR3 protein: CASSGLAGGPDTQYF; CDR3 DNA: TGTGCCAGCAGTGGCCTAGCGGGAGGTCCCGATACGCAGTATTTT
CDR3 length: 17; D gene: TRBD2; clone size: NA; J gene: TRBJ2-7; V gene: TRBV27; CDR3 protein: CASSLSPVGAGGGEQYF; CDR3 DNA: TGTGCCAGCAGTTTATCTCCGGTGGGGGCGGGAGGAGGCGAGCAGTACTTC
CDR3 length: 16; D gene: TRBD1; clone size: NA; J gene: TRBJ1-1; V gene: TRBV20-1; CDR3 protein: CSASSGGGVGDTEAFF; CDR3 DNA: TGCAGTGCTAGTAGTGGAGGGGGCGTGGGAGACACTGAAGCTTTCTTT
CDR3 length: 19; D gene: NA; clone size: NA; J gene: TRBJ2-1; V gene: TRBV3-1/TRBV3-2; CDR3 protein: CASSQEGASAHSSYNEQFF; CDR3 DNA: TGTGCCAGCAGCCAAGAAGGGGCTAGCGCCCACAGCTCCTACAATGAGCAGTTCTTC
CDR3 length: 17; D gene: NA; clone size: few; J gene: TRBJ2-7; V gene: TRBV4-1; CDR3 protein: CASSLLGTRKGGGEQYF; CDR3 DNA: TGCGCCAGCAGCCTACTCGGGACGCGGAAGGGAGGAGGAGAGCAGTACTTC
CDR3 length: 15; D gene: NA; clone size: NA; J gene: TRBJ1-1; V gene: TRBV28; CDR3 protein: CASSLWLTSGTEAFF; CDR3 DNA: TGTGCCAGCAGTTTATGGCTCACCTCAGGGACTGAAGCTTTCTTT
CDR3 length: 15; D gene: NA; clone size: NA; J gene: TRBJ1-4; V gene: TRBV5-1; CDR3 protein: CASSLAGGILGELFF; CDR3 DNA: TGCGCCAGCAGCTTGGCCGGAGGGATTCTAGGGGAACTGTTTTTT
CDR3 length: 14; D gene: NA; clone size: few; J gene: TRBJ1-1; V gene: TRBV20-1; CDR3 protein: CSASLGARSTEAFF; CDR3 DNA: TGCAGTGCTAGTCTGGGGGCGCGGAGCACTGAAGCTTTCTTT
CDR3 length: 19; D gene: NA; clone size: NA; J gene: TRBJ2-3; V gene: TRBV5-1; CDR3 protein: CASSARWDNEITSTDTQYF; CDR3 DNA: TGCGCCAGCAGCGCCCGGTGGGACAACGAAATTACTAGCACAGATACGCAGTATTTT
CDR3 length: 13; D gene: NA; clone size: NA; J gene: TRBJ1-5; V gene: TRBV12-3/TRBV12-4; CDR3 protein: CASSPREGQPQHF; CDR3 DNA: TGTGCCAGCAGCCCCCGGGAGGGCCAGCCCCAGCATTTT
CDR3 length: 14; D gene: NA; clone size: NA; J gene: TRBJ1-1; V gene: TRBV7-2; CDR3 protein: CASRGGGPGTEAFF; CDR3 DNA: TGTGCCAGCAGGGGCGGGGGCCCAGGCACTGAAGCTTTCTTT
CDR3 length: 13; D gene: NA; clone size: NA; J gene: TRBJ2-1; V gene: TRBV13; CDR3 protein: CASSLSVYNEQFF; CDR3 DNA: TGTGCCAGCAGCTTAAGCGTTTACAATGAGCAGTTCTTC
CDR3 length: 17; D gene: TRBD2; clone size: NA; J gene: TRBJ2-1; V gene: TRBV19; CDR3 protein: CASSIRGGRERGNEQFF; CDR3 DNA: TGTGCCAGTAGTATACGGGGCGGGAGGGAGAGGGGCAATGAGCAGTTCTTC
CDR3 length: 14; D gene: TRBD2; clone size: NA; J gene: TRBJ2-3; V gene: TRBV15; CDR3 protein: CASAESGRVDTQYF; CDR3 DNA: TGTGCCTCTGCGGAGAGCGGGAGGGTAGATACGCAGTATTTT
CDR3 length: 14; D gene: NA; clone size: NA; J gene: TRBJ2-1; V gene: TRBV4-3; CDR3 protein: CASSQDRGYNEQFF; CDR3 DNA: TGCGCCAGCAGCCAAGATCGGGGGTACAATGAGCAGTTCTTC
CDR3 length: 12; D gene: NA; clone size: NA; J gene: TRBJ2-4; V gene: TRBV15; CDR3 protein: CATSREGNIQYF; CDR3 DNA: TGTGCCACCAGCAGGGAGGGGAACATTCAGTACTTC
CDR3 length: 15; D gene: NA; clone size: NA; J gene: TRBJ1-1; V gene: TRBV18; CDR3 protein: CASSPSEGVLTEAFF; CDR3 DNA: TGTGCCAGCTCACCTTCTGAGGGGGTGCTCACTGAAGCTTTCTTT
CDR3 length: 18; D gene: TRBD2; clone size: NA; J gene: TRBJ2-1; V gene: TRBV4-1; CDR3 protein: CASSQDSGLAGGINEQFF; CDR3 DNA: TGCGCCAGCAGCCAAGATAGCGGGCTAGCGGGAGGTATTAATGAGCAGTTCTTC
CDR3 length: 14; D gene: NA; clone size: NA; J gene: TRBJ2-7; V gene: TRBV10-3; CDR3 protein: CAISESTLGSWQYF; CDR3 DNA: TGTGCCATCAGTGAGTCGACTCTTGGTAGTTGGCAGTACTTC
CDR3 length: 18; D gene: TRBD2; clone size: NA; J gene: TRBJ2-2; V gene: TRBV9; CDR3 protein: CASSVGGGLVRATGELFF; CDR3 DNA: TGTGCCAGCAGCGTAGGTGGAGGACTAGTAAGGGCCACCGGGGAGCTGTTTTTT
CDR3 length: 15; D gene: NA; clone size: NA; J gene: TRBJ2-7; V gene: TRBV7-2; CDR3 protein: CASSLAPGITYEQYF; CDR3 DNA: TGTGCCAGCAGCTTAGCCCCCGGGATTACCTACGAGCAGTACTTC
CDR3 length: 13; D gene: TRBD1; clone size: NA; J gene: TRBJ2-7; V gene: TRBV11-3; CDR3 protein: CASRTGSAYEQYF; CDR3 DNA: TGTGCCAGCCGGACAGGGTCCGCCTACGAGCAGTACTTC
CDR3 length: 14; D gene: NA; clone size: many; J gene: TRBJ1-4; V gene: TRBV6-5; CDR3 protein: CASSPDSTNEKLFF; CDR3 DNA: TGTGCCAGCAGCCCAGACAGTACTAATGAAAAACTGTTTTTT
CDR3 length: 16; D gene: NA; clone size: few; J gene: TRBJ1-6; V gene: TRBV3-1/TRBV3-2; CDR3 protein: CASSQDGGGPNSPLHF; CDR3 DNA: TGTGCCAGCAGCCAAGATGGGGGAGGCCCTAATTCACCCCTCCACTTT
CDR3 length: 13; D gene: NA; clone size: NA; J gene: TRBJ1-2; V gene: TRBV10-3; CDR3 protein: CAITEQVSYGYTF; CDR3 DNA: TGTGCCATCACCGAACAGGTTAGCTATGGCTACACCTTC
CDR3 length: 16; D gene: TRBD1; clone size: NA; J gene: TRBJ1-2; V gene: TRBV2; CDR3 protein: CASTDTRDSVMHGYTF; CDR3 DNA: TGTGCCAGCACCGACACTAGGGACAGCGTAATGCATGGCTACACCTTC
CDR3 length: 13; D gene: TRBD1; clone size: NA; J gene: TRBJ1-2; V gene: TRBV4-1; CDR3 protein: CASSPTGDYGYTF; CDR3 DNA: TGCGCCAGCAGCCCAACAGGGGACTATGGCTACACCTTC
CDR3 length: 12; D gene: NA; clone size: NA; J gene: TRBJ2-7; V gene: TRBV7-9; CDR3 protein: CASSSTLYEQYF; CDR3 DNA: TGTGCCAGCAGCTCGACTCTATACGAGCAGTACTTC
CDR3 length: 15; D gene: TRBD2; clone size: NA; J gene: TRBJ2-2; V gene: TRBV6-2/TRBV6-3; CDR3 protein: CASSPGLAGVGELFF; CDR3 DNA: TGTGCCAGCAGTCCGGGACTAGCGGGAGTTGGGGAGCTGTTTTTT
CDR3 length: 14; D gene: NA; clone size: NA; J gene: TRBJ1-1; V gene: TRBV6-6; CDR3 protein: CASSPGHPNTEAFF; CDR3 DNA: TGTGCCAGCAGTCCGGGACACCCGAACACTGAAGCTTTCTTT
CDR3 length: 15; D gene: TRBD1; clone size: NA; J gene: TRBJ1-4; V gene: TRBV5-6; CDR3 protein: CASSTRGLTNEKLFF; CDR3 DNA: TGTGCCAGCAGCACTAGGGGGCTCACTAATGAAAAACTGTTTTTT
CDR3 length: 15; D gene: TRBD1; clone size: NA; J gene: TRBJ1-2; V gene: TRBV5-1; CDR3 protein: CASSARGTSHYGYTF; CDR3 DNA: TGCGCCAGCAGCGCCAGGGGGACATCTCACTATGGCTACACCTTC
CDR3 length: 14; D gene: TRBD2; clone size: few; J gene: TRBJ2-7; V gene: TRBV5-1; CDR3 protein: CASSLGTSDYEQYF; CDR3 DNA: TGCGCCAGCAGCCTCGGGACTAGCGACTACGAGCAGTACTTC
CDR3 length: 10; D gene: NA; clone size: NA; J gene: TRBJ1-2; V gene: TRBV20-1; CDR3 protein: CSARDYGYTF; CDR3 DNA: TGCAGTGCTAGAGACTACGGCTACACCTTC
CDR3 length: 13; D gene: NA; clone size: NA; J gene: TRBJ2-5; V gene: TRBV12-5; CDR3 protein: CASALSGSETQYF; CDR3 DNA: TGTGCTAGTGCCCTTAGTGGTTCAGAGACCCAGTACTTC
CDR3 length: 14; D gene: NA; clone size: NA; J gene: TRBJ2-3; V gene: TRBV6-4; CDR3 protein: CASSELLEADTQYF; CDR3 DNA: TGTGCCAGCAGTGAGTTGCTAGAGGCAGATACGCAGTATTTT
CDR3 length: 19; D gene: TRBD2; clone size: once; J gene: TRBJ2-4; V gene: TRBV3-1/TRBV3-2; CDR3 protein: CASSQGIGLAGVAKNIQYF; CDR3 DNA: TGTGCCAGCAGCCAAGGGATAGGACTAGCGGGGGTAGCCAAAAACATTCAGTACTTC
CDR3 length: 14; D gene: NA; clone size: NA; J gene: TRBJ1-1; V gene: TRBV6-5; CDR3 protein: CASSYSGGHSEAFF; CDR3 DNA: TGTGCCAGCAGTTACTCGGGCGGACACTCTGAAGCTTTCTTT
CDR3 length: 17; D gene: TRBD1; clone size: few; J gene: TRBJ2-7; V gene: TRBV27; CDR3 protein: CASSLVPRDRGRYEQYF; CDR3 DNA: TGTGCCAGCAGTTTGGTCCCCCGGGACAGGGGGCGGTACGAGCAGTACTTC
CDR3 length: 14; D gene: NA; clone size: NA; J gene: TRBJ1-3; V gene: TRBV19; CDR3 protein: CASSIFSVGNTIYF; CDR3 DNA: TGTGCCAGTAGTATATTTTCGGTTGGAAACACCATATATTTT
CDR3 length: 15; D gene: NA; clone size: NA; J gene: TRBJ2-3; V gene: TRBV15; CDR3 protein: CATSRRGGGADTQYF; CDR3 DNA: TGTGCCACCAGCAGACGAGGGGGAGGGGCAGATACGCAGTATTTT